This T cell receptor beta chain was sequenced during a study of blood T cell repertoires in COVID-19. As for the study in general: COVID-19 samples from acute and convalescent phases originated in the United States, Italy and Spain. From T cells, B-cell-depleted T cells, or PBMCs came the material, which was cDNA or gDNA.

Cohort 3 recovered donors had two negative PCRs, clearance, or symptom resolution. Authors' analysis steps: Amplified reference gene primers provided the basis for estimating nucleated cell counts. Method: immunoSEQ multiplex PCR; TCRdb's copy keeps in-frame clones and lacks some. Clonal size and the V and J genes are those of that table, whereas D and trimming came from the DNA. Of 200,000 to 250,000 clones listed, about nine tenths are singletons. The CDR3 extends over 14 amino acids. Germline CDR1 reads SEHNR; CDR2 reads FQNEAQ (reference sequence). V lost 5 bases, J lost 1 base, and 12 bases lay in between.

This TCR was recovered from a woman between 18 and 30 years old who had recovered from COVID-19. V and J are TRBV7-9 and TRBJ2-7, with D maybe TRBD2 (6 bases). Specimen: PBMCs or T cells enriched from blood (not recorded which). As DNA, the CDR3 is TGTGCCAGCAGCCAGGGAGGCGGTTCCTACGAGCAGTACTTC. This gives the protein CASSQGGGSYEQYF.